This passage covers 6 T cell receptor beta chains from one sample sequenced in a study of OX40 agonist ivuxolimab in advanced cancers. The table came from immunoSEQ multiplex PCR; TCRdb's copy has only in-frame clones and leaves some out. The sample yields nearly 55,000 clones, roughly 91% seen once. The specimen was CD4+ or CD8+ T cells sorted from blood, collected in a trial of the OX40 agonist ivuxolimab. The receptors were sampled from an adult with an advanced solid tumor such as melanoma, head and neck, liver or kidney cancer.

CDR3: CASTRGLSSNEQFF. CDR3 in DNA: TGTGCCAGCACCAGGGGACTGAGTTCGAATGAGCAGTTCTTC. The J gene is TRBJ2-1, the V gene TRBV9; D tentatively reads TRBD1 or TRBD2 (6 bases each). The CDR3 is 14 residues long. Germline CDR1 reads SGDLS; CDR2 reads YYNGEE. V lost 6 bases to trimming and J lost 7 bases, with 17 bases between them.

The chain is built from TRBV10-3 and TRBJ1-2; 10 nucleotides line up with TRBD1. The germline CDR1 and CDR2 sequences are ENHRY and SYGVKD. V dropped 8 bases and J dropped 8; count of bases not matched to a gene: 8. This CDR3 has 13 amino acids. The CDR3 is CAIGTGVVYGYTF. Written as DNA, the CDR3 is TGTGCCATCGGGACAGGGGTAGTTTACGGCTACACCTTC.

This rearrangement joins TRBV4-1 to TRBJ2-5, with D perhaps TRBD1 (5 bases). Trimming removed 5 bases at V and 2 bases at J, with 15 bases between. This CDR3 comprises 15 residues. CDR1 and CDR2 from the germline V gene are MGHRA and YSYEKL. The chain's CDR3 is CASSGRGSKQETQYF. For the CDR3, the DNA is TGCGCCAGCAGCGGAAGGGGATCAAAACAAGAGACCCAGTACTTC.

V usage is TRBV7-9 and J usage is TRBJ2-7; tentatively, D is TRBD2 (6 bases). Germline CDR1 reads SEHNR; CDR2 reads FQNEAQ (reference sequence). Deletions cut 11 bases from V and 2 bases from J, with 13 bases between. The CDR3 loop spans 12 amino acids. The CDR3 reads CASRGGTYEQYF. In nucleotides, the CDR3 is TGTGCCTCTAGGGGCGGGACCTACGAGCAGTACTTC.

J is TRBJ2-7 and V is TRBV6-1; 8 nucleotides match TRBD1. Looked up from germline, CDR1 is MNHNS and CDR2 is SASEGT. CDR3 length: 14 amino acids. Losses at the gene ends were 7 bases for V and 2 bases for J; bases not matched to a gene: 7. The CDR3 nucleotides are TGTGCCAGCATCGAAGGGACAGGACCCTACGAGCAGTACTTC. Residues: CASIEGTGPYEQYF.

The chain is built from TRBV28 and TRBJ2-3; 7 nucleotides match TRBD1. The germline gives CDR1 MDHEN, CDR2 SYDVKM. J lost 8 bases, V lost 9 bases, and 5 bases had no gene match. CDR3 length: 11 residues. CDR3 protein: CASTGVGTQYF. The CDR3 nucleotides are TGTGCCAGTACAGGGGTTGGTACGCAGTATTTT.